This TCR beta chain was documented in a study of blood T cells in healthy people across ages. Germline-derived CDR1 and CDR2 are ENHRY and SYGVKD. Trimming left V 4 bases short and J 5 bases short, with 17 bases between. This CDR3 spans 15 amino acids. Isolation of PBMCs gave at least 6 million cells per sample. With a J-beta primer mix and a sample-barcoded 5' primer, a second PCR ran about 7 to 12 cycles. TCRdb fed the 5' RACE reads into MiXCR, producing one record per CDR3 protein. The table shows about 840,000 distinct CDR3 sequences, with about 27% occurring only once. This clonotype was picked up many times. In addition, the sample was reused for a study of T cells of mothers and their children. That investigation notes: Over 8 million reads per mother and roughly 3 million per child were obtained.

The clonotype comes from a woman aged 35 to 49 in good health. The chain links TRBV10-3 to TRBJ2-5, with D tentatively TRBD1 (5 bases). The sample was blood. CDR3 nucleotide sequence: TGTGCCATCAGTGTAGGGGTGACGAACAGGGAGACCCAGTACTTC. The encoded protein is CAISVGVTNRETQYF.